This paragraph covers one T cell receptor (beta chain) sequence. What it recognizes is unknown. In the PCR, 60 Vbeta and 13 Jbeta primers were used. Methods used by the authors: Approximately 10 million shared chains were among approximately 80 million unique TCR beta chains counted in a later analysis. Profiled with immunoSEQ multiplex PCR; TCRdb holds only in-frame clones, not every one. The DNA gave D and trimming, while V, J and clone size come from that table. The repertoire consists of about 37,000 clones, with approximately 80% occurring once and the leading ten covering about a tenth. The source of the sample is a study of cytomegalovirus exposure and HLA in healthy donors. General study points: Later analysis found that TCR beta chains associated with HLA were more clonally expanded than other, equally common chains.

Deletions cut 4 bases from V and 4 bases from J, with 14 bases between. The CDR3 spans 14 residues. The germline gives CDR1 SGHTS, CDR2 YDEGEE. The sequence was collected from a woman aged 40 to 50 in good health and CMV-seronegative. The gene calls are TRBV5-8 and TRBJ1-2; no definite D call. The sample consisted of PBMCs. CDR3 residues: CASSRSGSGYGYTF. CDR3 in DNA: TGTGCCAGCAGCAGGAGCGGCTCTGGCTATGGCTACACCTTC. The full variable domain, completed using reference TRBV5-8 and TRBJ1-2, is EAGVTQSPTHLIKTRGQQATLRCSPISGHTSVYWYQQALGLGLQFLLWYDEGEERNRGNFPPRFSGRQFPNYSSELNVNALELEDSALYLCASSRSGSGYGYTFGSGTRLTVV.